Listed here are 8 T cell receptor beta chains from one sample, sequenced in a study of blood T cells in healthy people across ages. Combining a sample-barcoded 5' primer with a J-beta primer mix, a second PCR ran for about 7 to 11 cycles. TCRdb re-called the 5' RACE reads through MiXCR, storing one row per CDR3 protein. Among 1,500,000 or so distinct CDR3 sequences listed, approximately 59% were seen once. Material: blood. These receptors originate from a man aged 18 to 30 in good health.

The CDR3 region has the DNA TGCAGCGTTGCCGAAGATACGCAGTATTTT. Translation: CSVAEDTQYF. The gene calls are TRBV29-1 and TRBJ2-3, with no clear D. There are 10 residues in the CDR3. Trimming stripped 4 bases from V and 5 bases from J, with 4 bases between. Germline CDR1 and CDR2: SQVTM and ANQGSEA.

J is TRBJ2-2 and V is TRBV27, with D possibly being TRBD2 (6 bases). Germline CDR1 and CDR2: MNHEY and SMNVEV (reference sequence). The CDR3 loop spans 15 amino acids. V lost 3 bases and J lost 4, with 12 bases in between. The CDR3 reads CASSLAGWGTGELFF. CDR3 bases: TGTGCCAGCAGTTTGGCGGGATGGGGCACCGGGGAGCTGTTTTTT.

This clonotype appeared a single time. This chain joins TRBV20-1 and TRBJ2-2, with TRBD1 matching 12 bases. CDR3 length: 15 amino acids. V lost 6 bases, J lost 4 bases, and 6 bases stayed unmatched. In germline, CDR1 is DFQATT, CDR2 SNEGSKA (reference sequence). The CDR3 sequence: CSARDRGRFTGELFF. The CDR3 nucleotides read TGCAGTGCCAGGGACAGGGGGCGGTTCACCGGGGAGCTGTTTTTT.

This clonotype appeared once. As DNA, the CDR3 is TGCAGTGCTAGAGATCTAGGACAGGGACTTCGGTACAATGAGCAGTACTTC. It is translated as CSARDLGQGLRYNEQYF. This chain connects TRBV20-1 to TRBJ2-7; TRBD1 matches 8 bases. Trimming cost V 0 bases and J 7 bases; bases outside gene matches: 17. The CDR3 is 17 residues long. Germline assignment: CDR1 DFQATT and CDR2 SNEGSKA (reference sequence).

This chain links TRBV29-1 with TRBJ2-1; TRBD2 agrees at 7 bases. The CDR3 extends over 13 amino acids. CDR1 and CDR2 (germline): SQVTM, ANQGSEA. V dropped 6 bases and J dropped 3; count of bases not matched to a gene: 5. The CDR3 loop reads CSVRGFLYNEQFF. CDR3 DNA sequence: TGCAGCGTGCGGGGGTTTCTCTACAATGAGCAGTTCTTC.

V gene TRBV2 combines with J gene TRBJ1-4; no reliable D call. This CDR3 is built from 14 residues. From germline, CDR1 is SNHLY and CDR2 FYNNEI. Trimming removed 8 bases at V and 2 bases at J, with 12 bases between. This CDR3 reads CASARRKTNEKLFF. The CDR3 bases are TGTGCCAGCGCCCGTCGCAAGACTAATGAAAAACTGTTTTTT.

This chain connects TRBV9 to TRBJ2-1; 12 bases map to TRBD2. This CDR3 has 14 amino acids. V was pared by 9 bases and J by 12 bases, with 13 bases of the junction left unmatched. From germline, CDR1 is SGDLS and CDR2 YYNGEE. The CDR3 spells CANSGTSGPPMQFF. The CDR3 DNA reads TGTGCCAATTCCGGGACTAGCGGGCCCCCTATGCAGTTCTTC. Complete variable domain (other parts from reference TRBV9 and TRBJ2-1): DSGVTQTPKHLITATGQRVTLRCSPRSGDLSVYWYQQSLDQGLQFLIQYYNGEERAKGNILERFSAQQFPDLHSELNLSSLELGDSALYFCANSGTSGPPMQFFGPGTRLTVL.

CDR3 DNA: TGTGCCAGCGCCCAGGGTGGGCAGTACTTC. Translating gives CASAQGGQYF. The chain employs TRBV21-1 and TRBJ2-7; the table names TRBD1, a call not compared with the DNA. TRBV21-1 corresponds to a pseudogene. The CDR3 contains 10 residues.